A single sample gave rise to the 12 T cell receptor beta chains below, sequenced in a study of CD8 T cells in Susac syndrome. Random hexamers were used to reverse transcribe an amount of about 0.45 to 1 ug RNA. One entry per CDR3 protein results from TCRdb running MiXCR on the immunoSEQ multiplex PCR reads. The sample lists some 450,000 distinct CDR3 sequences, approximately 85% occurring once. The sequencing input was CD8+ T cells from PBMCs. The origin of the receptors is a human donor with multiple sclerosis.

The V gene is TRBV3-1, the J gene TRBJ2-5; 7 bases are a match to TRBD1. Germline V gene sequence: CDR1 LGHDT, CDR2 YNNKEL (reference sequence). V lost 3 bases to trimming and J lost 7 bases; unmatched junction nucleotides: 2. The CDR3 is 12 residues long. The CDR3 coding sequence is TGTGCCAGCAGCCAGTACAGGGGGACCCAGTACTTC. Encoded protein: CASSQYRGTQYF.

Worth noting for this clonotype: Compared with germline, one end of the junction differs, possibly owing to a read error. The CDR3 is CASSWDRGTNEKLFF. As DNA, the CDR3 is TGTGCCAGCAGTTGGGACAGGGGGACTAACGAAAAACTGTTTTTT. The V gene is TRBV14, the J gene TRBJ1-4, with TRBD1 matching 11 bases. The CDR3 runs to 15 residues. Germline V gene sequence: CDR1 SGHDN, CDR2 FVKESK.

The chain recombines TRBV30 with TRBJ2-6, with D uncertain. The germline V gene has CDR1 GTSNPN and CDR2 SVGIG (reference sequence). V lost 2 bases, J lost 4 bases, and 9 bases lay in between. This CDR3 has 14 amino acids. CDR3 bases: TGTGCCTGGAGTTCGGTTTCGGGGGCCAACGTCCTGACTTTC. It specifies CAWSSVSGANVLTF.

The gene calls are TRBV11-2 and TRBJ1-1; TRBD1 might be the D (6 bases). CDR1 SGHAT and CDR2 FQNNGV come from the germline V gene. Trimming stripped 3 bases from V and 4 bases from J, with 12 bases between. The CDR3 is made up of 14 amino acids. In DNA form, the CDR3 reads TGTGCCAGCAGCTTCCTACAGGGAGGCACTGAAGCTTTCTTT. Amino acid sequence: CASSFLQGGTEAFF.

The chain combines TRBV29-1 with TRBJ1-2; D is possibly TRBD1 (6 bases). Germline V gene data show CDR1 as SQVTM and CDR2 as ANQGSEA. With 5 bases removed from V and 8 bases from J, the gap between germline ends came to 18 bases. The CDR3 sequence is 13 residues long. The CDR3 loop reads CSVTGTPQVGYTF. DNA of the CDR3: TGCAGCGTTACCGGGACACCCCAAGTGGGCTACACCTTC.

CDR3 nucleotides: TGCGCCAGCAGTGAGTCGGGAGATGAGCAGTTCTTC. Its translation is CASSESGDEQFF. V and J are TRBV10-2 and TRBJ2-1; possible D gene TRBD2, 5 bases. Germline V gene lookup returns CDR1 WSHSY and CDR2 SAAADI. This CDR3 contains 12 residues. Trimming removed 0 bases from V and 8 bases from J, with 5 bases in between.

The gene calls are TRBV7-9 and TRBJ2-2; TRBD1 aligns across 7 bases. The CDR3 loop spans 17 amino acids. Germline V gives CDR1 SEHNR, CDR2 FQNEAQ (reference sequence). The V and J ends lost 6 bases and 2 bases, in that order; junction bases with no gene match: 12. The CDR3 nucleotides read TGTGCCAGCAGATTCGTAGGGACAGTCGTCAACACCGGGGAGCTGTTTTTT. It codes for CASRFVGTVVNTGELFF.

The chain uses TRBV27 and TRBJ2-7, with D perhaps assigned TRBD1 or TRBD2 (5 bases each). The CDR3 consists of 14 residues. The germline V gene encodes CDR1 MNHEY and CDR2 SMNVEV (reference sequence). The germline V and J ends were trimmed by 1 base and 3 bases, with 10 bases remaining between them. The DNA for the CDR3 is TGTGCCAGCAGTTTATTCATGGGGGACTACGAGCAGTACTTC. Encoded protein: CASSLFMGDYEQYF.

The V and J genes are TRBV27 and TRBJ1-1; D is perhaps TRBD1 (6 bases). Germline V lookup: CDR1 MNHEY, CDR2 SMNVEV (reference sequence). The length of the CDR3 is 13 residues. V dropped 5 bases and J dropped 7 bases, with 14 bases sitting between them. The CDR3 nucleotides are TGTGCCAGCAGTCCCAAACAGGGCTTTGAAGCTTTCTTT. This sequence encodes CASSPKQGFEAFF.

V is TRBV27 and J is TRBJ2-2; unclear D gene. The CDR3 contains 12 residues. With 5 bases removed from V and 6 bases from J, the gap between germline ends came to 7 bases. The germline V gene encodes CDR1 MNHEY and CDR2 SMNVEV (reference sequence). CDR3 in DNA: TGTGCCAGCAGTCCCATACCCGGGGAGCTGTTTTTT. This gives the protein CASSPIPGELFF.

This clonotype appeared a few times. The rearrangement links TRBV14 to TRBJ1-1; D gene uncertain. The CDR3 covers 15 residues. The V end was cut by 0 bases, the J end by 0 bases, with 8 bases between. Germline CDR1 and CDR2: SGHDN and FVKESK. The DNA of the CDR3 is TGTGCCAGCAGCCAAGAGCCGGGAATGAACACTGAAGCTTTCTTT. Translated, it gives CASSQEPGMNTEAFF.

The chain links TRBV6-1 to TRBJ1-2, with 8 bases matching TRBD1. The CDR3 is 15 residues long. Germline values: CDR1 MNHNS, CDR2 SASEGT. Trimming took 6 bases from V and 3 from J; bases not matched to a gene: 9. CDR3 loop: CASRPLAGGDYGYTF. Here the CDR3 DNA reads TGTGCCAGCAGGCCCCTCGCAGGGGGCGACTATGGCTACACCTTC.